This T cell receptor beta chain was recovered during a study of early T cells in non-severe SARS-CoV-2 infection. Study at large: Chains stayed unpaired after sequencing of bulk RNA from unsorted whole blood.

Individual cDNA molecules carried attached unique molecular identifiers. TCRdb re-derived calls from the 5' RACE reads in MiXCR, one entry per CDR3 protein. The table includes tens of thousands of distinct CDR3 sequences, under 11% detected once. V was cut by 0 bases and J by 8 bases, with 11 bases left in between. The germline V gene has CDR1 MNHEY and CDR2 SVGEGT. The CDR3 loop spans 14 amino acids. Study observations and caveats: Matches to VDJdb favored anti-spike CD8 responses and missed private and CD4 specificities.

This clonotype was counted at least ten times. Antigen unknown. The sample comprised whole blood. This chain links TRBV6-2 or TRBV6-3 with TRBJ2-1, with a weak D call TRBD2 (5 bases). This TCR was sampled from an adult who was a healthcare worker with PCR-confirmed SARS-CoV-2 infection or an uninfected control (not recorded which). The CDR3 DNA is TGTGCCAGCAGTTACTCGTCTAGCACCGATGAGCAGTTCTTC. Its protein product is CASSYSSSTDEQFF.